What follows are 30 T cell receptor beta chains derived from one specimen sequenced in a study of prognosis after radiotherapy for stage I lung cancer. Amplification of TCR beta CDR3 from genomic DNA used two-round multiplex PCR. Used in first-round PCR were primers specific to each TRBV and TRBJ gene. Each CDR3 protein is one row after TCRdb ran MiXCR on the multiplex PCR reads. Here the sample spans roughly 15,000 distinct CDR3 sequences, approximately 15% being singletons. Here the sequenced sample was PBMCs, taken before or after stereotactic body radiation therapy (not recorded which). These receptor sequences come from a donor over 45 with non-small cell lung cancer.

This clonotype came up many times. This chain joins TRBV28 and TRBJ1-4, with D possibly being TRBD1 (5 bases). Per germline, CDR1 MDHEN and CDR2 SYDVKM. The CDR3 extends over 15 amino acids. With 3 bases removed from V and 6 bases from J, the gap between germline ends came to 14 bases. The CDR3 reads CASSLAGRGDEKLFF. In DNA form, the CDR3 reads TGTGCCAGCAGTTTGGCGGGACGGGGCGATGAAAAACTGTTTTTT.

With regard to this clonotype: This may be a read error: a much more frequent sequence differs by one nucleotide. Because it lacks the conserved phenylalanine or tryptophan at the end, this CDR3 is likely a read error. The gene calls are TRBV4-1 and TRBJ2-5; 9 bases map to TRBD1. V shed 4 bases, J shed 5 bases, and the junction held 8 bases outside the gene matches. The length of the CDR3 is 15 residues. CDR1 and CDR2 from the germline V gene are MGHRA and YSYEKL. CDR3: CASSPRDRGRETQYL. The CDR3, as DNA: TGCGCCAGCAGCCCCCGAGACAGGGGGAGGGAGACCCAGTACCTC.

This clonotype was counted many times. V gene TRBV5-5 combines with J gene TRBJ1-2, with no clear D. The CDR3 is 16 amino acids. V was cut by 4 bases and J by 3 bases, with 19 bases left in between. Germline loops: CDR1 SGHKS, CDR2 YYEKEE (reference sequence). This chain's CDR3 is CASSPVGAGKDYGYTF. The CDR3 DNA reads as TGTGCCAGCAGCCCCGTCGGCGCGGGCAAGGACTATGGCTACACCTTC. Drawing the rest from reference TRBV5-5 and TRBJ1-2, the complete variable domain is DAGVTQSPTHLIKTRGQQVTLRCSPISGHKSVSWYQQVLGQGPQFIFQYYEKEERGRGNFPDRFSARQFPNYSSELNVNALLLGDSALYLCASSPVGAGKDYGYTFGSGTRLTVV.

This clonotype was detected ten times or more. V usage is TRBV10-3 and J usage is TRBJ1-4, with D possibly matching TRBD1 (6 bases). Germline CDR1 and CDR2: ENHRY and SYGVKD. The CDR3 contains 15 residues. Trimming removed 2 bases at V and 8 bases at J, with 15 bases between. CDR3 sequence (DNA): TGTGCCATCAGTGAGGCGCCTGGGGGGGCCGAAAAACTGTTTTTT. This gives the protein CAISEAPGGAEKLFF.

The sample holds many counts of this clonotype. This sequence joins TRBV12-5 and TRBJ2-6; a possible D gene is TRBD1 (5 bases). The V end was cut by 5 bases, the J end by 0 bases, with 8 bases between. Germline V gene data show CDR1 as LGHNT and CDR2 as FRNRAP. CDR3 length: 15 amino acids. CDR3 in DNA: TGTGCTAGTGGTAAAACAGGCTCTGGGGCCAACGTCCTGACTTTC. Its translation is CASGKTGSGANVLTF.

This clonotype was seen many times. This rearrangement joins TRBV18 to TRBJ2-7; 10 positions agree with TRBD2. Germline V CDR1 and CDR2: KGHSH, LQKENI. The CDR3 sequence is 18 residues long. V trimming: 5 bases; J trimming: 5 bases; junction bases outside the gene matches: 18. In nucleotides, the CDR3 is TGTGCCAGCTCAACGAGACAGGGAACTAGCGGGATCGGGGACGAGCAGTACTTC. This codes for CASSTRQGTSGIGDEQYF.

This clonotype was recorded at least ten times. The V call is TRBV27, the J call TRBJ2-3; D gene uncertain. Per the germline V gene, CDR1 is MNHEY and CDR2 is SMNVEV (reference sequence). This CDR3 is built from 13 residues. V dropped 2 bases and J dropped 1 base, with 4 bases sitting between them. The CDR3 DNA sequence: TGTGCCAGCAGTTTAGCTGGCACAGATACGCAGTATTTT. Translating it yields CASSLAGTDTQYF.

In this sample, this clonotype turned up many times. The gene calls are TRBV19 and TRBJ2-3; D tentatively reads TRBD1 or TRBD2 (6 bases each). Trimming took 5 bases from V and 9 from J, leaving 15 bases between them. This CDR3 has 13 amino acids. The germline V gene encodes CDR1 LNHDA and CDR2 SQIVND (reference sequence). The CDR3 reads CASSQQGGETQYF. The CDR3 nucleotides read TGTGCCAGTAGTCAACAGGGCGGGGAAACGCAGTATTTT. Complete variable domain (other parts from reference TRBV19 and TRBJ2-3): DGGITQSPKYLFRKEGQNVTLSCEQNLNHDAMYWYRQDPGQGLRLIYYSQIVNDFQKGDIAEGYSVSREKKESFPLTVTSAQKNPTAFYLCASSQQGGETQYFGPGTRLTVL.

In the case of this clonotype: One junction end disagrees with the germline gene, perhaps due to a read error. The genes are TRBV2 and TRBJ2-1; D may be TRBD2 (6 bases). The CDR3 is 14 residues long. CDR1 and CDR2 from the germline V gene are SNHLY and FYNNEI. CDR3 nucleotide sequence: TGTGCCAGCAGGCGGGACGCCGGGAACAATAAGCAGTTCTTC. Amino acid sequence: CASRRDAGNNKQFF.

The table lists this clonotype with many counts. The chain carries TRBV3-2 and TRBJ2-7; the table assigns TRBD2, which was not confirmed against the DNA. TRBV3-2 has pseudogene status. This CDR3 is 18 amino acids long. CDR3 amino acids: CASSQDQGGRAGTYEQYF. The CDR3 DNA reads TGTGCCAGCAGCCAAGATCAGGGCGGGAGGGCCGGAACGTACGAGCAGTACTTC.

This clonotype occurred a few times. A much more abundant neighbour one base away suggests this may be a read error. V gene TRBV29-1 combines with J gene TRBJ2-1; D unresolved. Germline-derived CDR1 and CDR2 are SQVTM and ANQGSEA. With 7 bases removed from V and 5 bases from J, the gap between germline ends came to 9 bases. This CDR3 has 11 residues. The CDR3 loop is CSALQDNEQFF. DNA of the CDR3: TGCAGCGCCCTCCAAGACAATGAGCAGTTCTTC.

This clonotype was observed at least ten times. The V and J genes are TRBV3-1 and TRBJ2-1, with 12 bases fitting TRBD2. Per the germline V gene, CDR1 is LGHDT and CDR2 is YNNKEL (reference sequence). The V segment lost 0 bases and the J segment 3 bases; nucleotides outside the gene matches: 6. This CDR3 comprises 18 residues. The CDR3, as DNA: TGTGCCAGCAGCCAAGATGAGACTAGCGGGGGAGTCTACAATGAGCAGTTCTTC. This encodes CASSQDETSGGVYNEQFF.

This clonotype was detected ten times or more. The CDR3 sequence is CATSDLRGDGNTGELFF. CDR3 in DNA: TGTGCCACCAGTGATTTGAGGGGGGACGGGAACACCGGGGAGCTGTTTTTT. The chain has TRBV24-1 and TRBJ2-2, with D perhaps matching TRBD1 or TRBD2 (6 bases each). Germline lookup yields CDR1 KGHDR and CDR2 SFDVKD. Trimming took off 0 bases at V and 1 base at J, with 11 bases between the two ends. The CDR3 has 17 residues.

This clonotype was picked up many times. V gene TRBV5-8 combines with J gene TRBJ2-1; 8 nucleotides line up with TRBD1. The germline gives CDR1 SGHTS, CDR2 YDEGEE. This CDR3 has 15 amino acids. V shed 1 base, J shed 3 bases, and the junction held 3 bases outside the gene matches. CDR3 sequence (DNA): TGTGCCAGCAGCTTGCTGGACAGGGTCTACAATGAGCAGTTCTTC. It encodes CASSLLDRVYNEQFF.

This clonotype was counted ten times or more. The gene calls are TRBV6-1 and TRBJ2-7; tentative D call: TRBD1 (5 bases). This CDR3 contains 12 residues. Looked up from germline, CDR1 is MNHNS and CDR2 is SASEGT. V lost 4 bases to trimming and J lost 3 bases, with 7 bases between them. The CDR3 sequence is CASSAGYYEQYF. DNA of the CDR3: TGTGCCAGCAGTGCAGGGTACTACGAGCAGTACTTC.

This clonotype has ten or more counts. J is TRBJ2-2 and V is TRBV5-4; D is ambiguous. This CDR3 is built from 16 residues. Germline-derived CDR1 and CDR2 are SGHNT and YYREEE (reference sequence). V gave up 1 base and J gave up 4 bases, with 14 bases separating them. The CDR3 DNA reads TGTGCCAGCAGCTTGCGAAGGTCGGGCTTCACCGGGGAGCTGTTTTTT. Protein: CASSLRRSGFTGELFF.

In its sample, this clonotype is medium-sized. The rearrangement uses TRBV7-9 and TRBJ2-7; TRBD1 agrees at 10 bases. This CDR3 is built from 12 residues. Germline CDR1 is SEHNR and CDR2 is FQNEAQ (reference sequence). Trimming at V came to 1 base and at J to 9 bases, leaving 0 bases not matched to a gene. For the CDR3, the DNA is TGTGCCAGCAGCTTAGGGACAGGGGGGCAGTACTTC. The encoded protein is CASSLGTGGQYF.

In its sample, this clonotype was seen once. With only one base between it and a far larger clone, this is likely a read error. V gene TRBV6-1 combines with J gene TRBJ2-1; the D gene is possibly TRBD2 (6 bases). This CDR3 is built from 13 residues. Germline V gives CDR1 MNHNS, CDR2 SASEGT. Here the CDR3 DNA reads TGTGCCAACAGTGCCCTAACGGGAGATGAGCAGTTCTTC. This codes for CANSALTGDEQFF.

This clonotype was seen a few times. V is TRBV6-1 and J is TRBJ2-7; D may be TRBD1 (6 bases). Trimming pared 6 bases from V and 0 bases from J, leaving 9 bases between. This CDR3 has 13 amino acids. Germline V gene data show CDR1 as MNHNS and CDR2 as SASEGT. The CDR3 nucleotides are TGTGCCAGCAGGAGCAGGGGCTCCTACGAGCAGTACTTC. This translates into CASRSRGSYEQYF.

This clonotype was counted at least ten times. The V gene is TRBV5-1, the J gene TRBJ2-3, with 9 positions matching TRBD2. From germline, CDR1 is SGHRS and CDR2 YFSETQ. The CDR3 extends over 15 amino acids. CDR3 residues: CEFAGGTPPTDTQYF. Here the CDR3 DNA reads TGCGAGTTCGCGGGGGGGACCCCTCCGACAGATACGCAGTATTTT. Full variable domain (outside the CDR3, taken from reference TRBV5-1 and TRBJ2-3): KAGVTQTPRYLIKTRGQQVTLSCSPISGHRSVSWYQQTPGQGLQFLFEYFSETQRNKGNFPGRFSGRQFSNSRSEMNVSTLELGDSALYLCEFAGGTPPTDTQYFGPGTRLTVL.

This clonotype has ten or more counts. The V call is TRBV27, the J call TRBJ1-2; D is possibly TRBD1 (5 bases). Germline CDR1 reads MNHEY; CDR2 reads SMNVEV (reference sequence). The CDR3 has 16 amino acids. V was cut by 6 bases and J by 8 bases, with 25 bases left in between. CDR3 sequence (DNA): TGTGCCAGCAGGCGGGGGGGAGAAGTAGGGTTGATCGGCTACACCTTC. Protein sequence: CASRRGGEVGLIGYTF.

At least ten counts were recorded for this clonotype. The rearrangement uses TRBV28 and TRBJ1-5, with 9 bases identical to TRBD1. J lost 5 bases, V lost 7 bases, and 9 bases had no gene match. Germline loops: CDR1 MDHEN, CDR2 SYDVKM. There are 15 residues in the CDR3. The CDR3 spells CASTLGTGWYQPQHF. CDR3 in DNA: TGTGCCAGCACCCTTGGGACAGGGTGGTATCAGCCCCAGCATTTT.

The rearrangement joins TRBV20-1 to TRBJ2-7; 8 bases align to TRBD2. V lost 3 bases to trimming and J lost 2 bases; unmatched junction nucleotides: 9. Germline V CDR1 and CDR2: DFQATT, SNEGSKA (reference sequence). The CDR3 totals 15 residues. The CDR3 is CSAREGAGGTYEQYF. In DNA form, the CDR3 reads TGCAGTGCTAGGGAAGGGGCGGGGGGAACCTACGAGCAGTACTTC.

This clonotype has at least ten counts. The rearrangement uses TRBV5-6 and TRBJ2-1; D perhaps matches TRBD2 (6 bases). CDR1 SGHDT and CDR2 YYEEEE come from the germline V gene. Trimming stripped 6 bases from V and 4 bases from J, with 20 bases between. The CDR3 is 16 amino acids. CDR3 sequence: CASTLRGQSRYNEQFF. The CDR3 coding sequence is TGTGCCAGCACCCTGCGGGGTCAATCGAGGTACAATGAGCAGTTCTTC.

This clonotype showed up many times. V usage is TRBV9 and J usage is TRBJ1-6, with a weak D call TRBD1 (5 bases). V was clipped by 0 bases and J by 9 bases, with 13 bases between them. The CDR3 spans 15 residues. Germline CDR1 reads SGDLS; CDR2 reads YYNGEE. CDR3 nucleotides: TGTGCCAGCAGCGTAGGGGCAGGGTCGGGTTCACCCCTCCACTTT. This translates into CASSVGAGSGSPLHF.

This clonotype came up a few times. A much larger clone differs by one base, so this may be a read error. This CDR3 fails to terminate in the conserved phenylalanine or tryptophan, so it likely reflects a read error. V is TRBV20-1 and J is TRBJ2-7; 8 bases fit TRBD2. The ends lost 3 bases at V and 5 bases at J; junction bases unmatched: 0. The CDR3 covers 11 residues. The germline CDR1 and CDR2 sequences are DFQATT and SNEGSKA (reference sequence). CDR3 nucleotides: TGCAGTGCTAGCGGGAGGGACGAGCAGTACTAC. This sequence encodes CSASGRDEQYY.

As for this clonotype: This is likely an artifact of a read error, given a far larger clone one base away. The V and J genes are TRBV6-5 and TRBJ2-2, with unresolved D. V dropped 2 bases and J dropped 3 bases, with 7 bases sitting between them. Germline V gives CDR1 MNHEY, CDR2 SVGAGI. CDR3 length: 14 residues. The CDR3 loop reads CASSYRAHTGELFF. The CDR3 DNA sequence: TGTGCCAGCAGTTACAGGGCCCACACCGGGGAGCTGTTTTTT.

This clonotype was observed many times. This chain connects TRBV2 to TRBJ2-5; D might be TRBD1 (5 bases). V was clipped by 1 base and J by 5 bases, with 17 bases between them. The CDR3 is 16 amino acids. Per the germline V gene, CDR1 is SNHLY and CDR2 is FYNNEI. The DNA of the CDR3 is TGTGCCAGCAGTGAAGAGGCAGCCAGGGCAGGGGAGACCCAGTACTTC. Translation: CASSEEAARAGETQYF.

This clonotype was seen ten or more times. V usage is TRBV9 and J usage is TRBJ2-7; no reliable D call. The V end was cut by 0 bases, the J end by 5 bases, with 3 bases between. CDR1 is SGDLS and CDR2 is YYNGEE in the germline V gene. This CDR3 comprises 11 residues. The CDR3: CASSVVNEQYV. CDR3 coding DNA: TGTGCCAGCAGCGTAGTCAACGAGCAGTACGTC.

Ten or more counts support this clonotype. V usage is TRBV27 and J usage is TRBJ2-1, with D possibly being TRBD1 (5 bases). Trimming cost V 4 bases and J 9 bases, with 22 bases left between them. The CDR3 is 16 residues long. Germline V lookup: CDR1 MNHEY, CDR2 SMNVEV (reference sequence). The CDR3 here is CASSSPLRQGLGEQFF. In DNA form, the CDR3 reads TGTGCCAGCAGTTCCCCCCTCCGGCAGGGTTTAGGTGAGCAGTTCTTC.